These T cell receptor beta chains were read from a single sample in a study of shared clonotypes between healthy human individuals. Measured with immunoSEQ multiplex PCR; TCRdb has only the in-frame clones, and not every one. Of approximately 740,000 clones in the sample, around 67% were seen once. Sequencing was performed on memory CD4+ T cells sorted from blood. These TCRs come from a woman aged 30 to 39 in good health. CDR3s include the opening cysteine and the closing phenylalanine or tryptophan. D genes are given only for firm matches. Expanded clones are given a class, and other clones once, few, many or no size at all.

NA	once	TRBJ2-2	TRBV28	TGTGCCAGCAGCCAAACATACCCGAACACCGGGGAGCTGTTTTTT	CASSQTYPNTGELFF
NA	NA	TRBJ2-7	TRBV7-2	TGTGCCAGCAGCTTAGTGGGTATTTTCTACGAGCAGTACTTC	CASSLVGIFYEQYF
NA	NA	TRBJ1-1	TRBV4-1	TGCGCCAGCAGCCAAGTAGACCGAATGAACACTGAAGCTTTCTTT	CASSQVDRMNTEAFF
TRBD2	few	TRBJ2-7	TRBV28	TGTGCCAGCAGTTTATACCCGGGGACTAGCGGACCGAACGAGCAGTACTTC	CASSLYPGTSGPNEQYF
TRBD1	NA	TRBJ2-7	TRBV5-1	TGCGCCAGCAGCGGGGAGTCCGACAGGGGGCTATACGAGCAGTACTTC	CASSGESDRGLYEQYF
NA	NA	TRBJ2-6	TRBV11-2	TGTGCCAGCAGCCGGGCTCGAACTGGGGCCAACGTCCTGACTTTC	CASSRARTGANVLTF
NA	NA	TRBJ1-1	TRBV29-1	TGCAGCGTTGAAGTTTGGGACACTGAAGCTTTCTTT	CSVEVWDTEAFF
TRBD2	NA	TRBJ2-1	TRBV10-3	TGTGCCGTAACACCACTAGCGGCGACCAATGAGCAGTTCTTC	CAVTPLAATNEQFF
NA	NA	TRBJ1-5	TRBV19	TGTGCCAGTAGAGGGAAGAATCAGCCCCAGCATTTT	CASRGKNQPQHF
TRBD1	NA	TRBJ2-5	TRBV7-2	TGTGCCAGCAGCTTAGAGTCGCTCAGGGGGGAGACCCAGTACTTC	CASSLESLRGETQYF
TRBD1	many	TRBJ2-3	TRBV6-5	TGTGCCAGCAGTCCACGAGGGACAGCAGCAGATACGCAGTATTTT	CASSPRGTAADTQYF
NA	NA	TRBJ2-7	TRBV6-1	TGTGCCAGCAGTGAAAAAGGCGGCGGCCCCTACGAGCAGTACTTC	CASSEKGGGPYEQYF
TRBD1	NA	TRBJ1-5	TRBV28	TGTGCCAGCAGTTACGGGACAGGGTATCAGCCCCAGCATTTT	CASSYGTGYQPQHF
TRBD2	NA	TRBJ2-5	TRBV18	TGTGCCAGCTCACCACCGGGGACTATGCGGAGTGAGACCCAGTACTTC	CASSPPGTMRSETQYF
TRBD1	NA	TRBJ2-1	TRBV5-1	TGCGCCAGCAGCTTGACAGGGGTTGGCAATGAGCAGTTCTTC	CASSLTGVGNEQFF